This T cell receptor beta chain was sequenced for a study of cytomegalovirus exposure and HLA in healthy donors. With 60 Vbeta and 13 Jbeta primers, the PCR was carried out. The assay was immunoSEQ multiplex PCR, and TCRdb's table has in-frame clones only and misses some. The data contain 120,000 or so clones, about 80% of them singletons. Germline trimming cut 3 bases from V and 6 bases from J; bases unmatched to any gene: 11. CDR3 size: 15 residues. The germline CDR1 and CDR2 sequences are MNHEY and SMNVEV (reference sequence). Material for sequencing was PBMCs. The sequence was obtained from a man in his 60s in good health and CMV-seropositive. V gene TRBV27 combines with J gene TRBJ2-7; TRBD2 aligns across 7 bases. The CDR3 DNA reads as TGTGCCAGCAGTTTCGTCGGAGGCGGGAGAGGCGAGCAGTACTTC. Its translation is CASSFVGGGRGEQYF.